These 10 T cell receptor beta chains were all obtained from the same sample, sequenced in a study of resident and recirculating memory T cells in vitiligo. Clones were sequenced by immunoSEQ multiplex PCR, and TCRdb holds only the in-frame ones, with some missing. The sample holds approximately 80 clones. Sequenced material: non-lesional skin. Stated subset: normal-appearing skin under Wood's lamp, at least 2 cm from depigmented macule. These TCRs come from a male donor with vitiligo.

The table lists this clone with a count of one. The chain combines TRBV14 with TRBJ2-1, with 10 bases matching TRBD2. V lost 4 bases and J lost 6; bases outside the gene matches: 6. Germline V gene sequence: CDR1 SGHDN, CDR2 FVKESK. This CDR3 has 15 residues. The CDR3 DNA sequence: TGTGCCAGCAGCCCCTTAGCGGGGGGCCTCAATGAGCAGTTCTTC. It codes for CASSPLAGGLNEQFF.

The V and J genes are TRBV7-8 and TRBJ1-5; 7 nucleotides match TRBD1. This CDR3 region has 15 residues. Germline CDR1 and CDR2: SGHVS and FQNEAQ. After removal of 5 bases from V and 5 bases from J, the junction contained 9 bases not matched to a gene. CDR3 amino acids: CASSPRDSKDQPQHF. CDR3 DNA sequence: TGTGCCAGCAGCCCCCGGGACAGTAAAGATCAGCCCCAGCATTTT.

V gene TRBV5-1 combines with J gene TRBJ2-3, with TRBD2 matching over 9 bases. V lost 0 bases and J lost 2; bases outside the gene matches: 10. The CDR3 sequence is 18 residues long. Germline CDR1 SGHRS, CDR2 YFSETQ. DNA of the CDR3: TGCGCCAGCAGCTTGGTGGGGCTAGCGGGGAGTTCCACAGATACGCAGTATTTT. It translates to CASSLVGLAGSSTDTQYF.

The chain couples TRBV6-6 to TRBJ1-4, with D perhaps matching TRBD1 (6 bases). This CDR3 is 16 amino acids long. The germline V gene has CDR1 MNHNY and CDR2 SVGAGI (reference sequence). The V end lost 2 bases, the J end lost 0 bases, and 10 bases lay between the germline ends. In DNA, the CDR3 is TGTGCCAGCAGTTACGCAAAGGGGGCAACTAATGAAAAACTGTTTTTT. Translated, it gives CASSYAKGATNEKLFF.

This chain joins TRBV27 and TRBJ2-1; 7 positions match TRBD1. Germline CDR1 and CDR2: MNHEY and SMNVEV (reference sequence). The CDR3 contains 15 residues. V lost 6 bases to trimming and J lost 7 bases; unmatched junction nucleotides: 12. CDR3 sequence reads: CASSSDRDAFNEQFF. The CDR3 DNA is TGTGCCAGCAGCTCCGACAGGGATGCTTTTAATGAGCAGTTCTTC.

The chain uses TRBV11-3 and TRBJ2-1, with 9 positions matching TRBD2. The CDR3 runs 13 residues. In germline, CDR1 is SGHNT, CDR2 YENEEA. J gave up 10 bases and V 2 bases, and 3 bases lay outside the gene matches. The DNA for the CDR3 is TGTGCCAGCAGCTTATTTAGCGGGGGCGAGCAGTTCTTC. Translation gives CASSLFSGGEQFF.

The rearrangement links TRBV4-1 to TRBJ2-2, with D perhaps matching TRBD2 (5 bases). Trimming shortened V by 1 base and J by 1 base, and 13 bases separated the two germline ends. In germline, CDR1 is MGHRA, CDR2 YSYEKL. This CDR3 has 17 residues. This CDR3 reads CASSQAPASLNTGELFF. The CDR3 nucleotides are TGCGCCAGCAGCCAAGCCCCAGCTAGCCTGAACACCGGGGAGCTGTTTTTT.

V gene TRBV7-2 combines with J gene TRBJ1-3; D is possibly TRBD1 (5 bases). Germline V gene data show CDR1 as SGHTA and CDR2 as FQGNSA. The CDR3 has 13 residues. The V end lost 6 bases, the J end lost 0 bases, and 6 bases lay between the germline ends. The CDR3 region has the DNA TGTGCCAGCAGTCAGGGCTCTGGAAACACCATATATTTT. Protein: CASSQGSGNTIYF.

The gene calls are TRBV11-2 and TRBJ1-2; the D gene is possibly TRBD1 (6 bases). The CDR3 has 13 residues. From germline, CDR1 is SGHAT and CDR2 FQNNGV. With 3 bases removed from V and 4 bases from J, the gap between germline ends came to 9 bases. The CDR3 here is CASSFTGSYGYTF. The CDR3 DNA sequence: TGTGCCAGCAGCTTTACAGGGTCCTATGGCTACACCTTC.

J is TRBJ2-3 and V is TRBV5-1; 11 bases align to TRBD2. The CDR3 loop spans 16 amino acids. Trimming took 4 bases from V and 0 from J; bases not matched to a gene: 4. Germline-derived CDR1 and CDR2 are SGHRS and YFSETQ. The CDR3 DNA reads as TGCGCCAGCAGCCTACTAGCGGGGGTAAGCACAGATACGCAGTATTTT. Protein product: CASSLLAGVSTDTQYF.